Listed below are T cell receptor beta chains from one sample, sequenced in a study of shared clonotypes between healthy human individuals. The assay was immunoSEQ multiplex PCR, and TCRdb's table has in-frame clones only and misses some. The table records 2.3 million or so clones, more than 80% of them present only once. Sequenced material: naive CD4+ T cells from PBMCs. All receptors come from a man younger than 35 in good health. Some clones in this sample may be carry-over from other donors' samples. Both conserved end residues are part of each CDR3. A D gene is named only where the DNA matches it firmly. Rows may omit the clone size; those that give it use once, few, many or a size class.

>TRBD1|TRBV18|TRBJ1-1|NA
CASSPDRGAPEAFF
TGTGCCAGCTCACCGGACAGGGGCGCCCCTGAAGCTTTCTTT
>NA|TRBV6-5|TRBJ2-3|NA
CASTSDADTQYF
TGTGCCAGCACCTCAGACGCAGATACGCAGTATTTT
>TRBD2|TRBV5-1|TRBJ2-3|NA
CASSRGPSGRADTQYF
TGCGCCAGCAGTCGGGGGCCTAGCGGGAGGGCAGATACGCAGTATTTT
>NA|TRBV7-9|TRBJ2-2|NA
CASSQKRLDTGELFF
TGTGCCAGCAGCCAAAAGAGACTAGACACCGGGGAGCTGTTTTTT
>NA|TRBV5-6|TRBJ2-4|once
CASSLEPGSVGQYF
TGTGCCAGCAGCTTGGAACCAGGGTCAGTTGGTCAGTACTTC
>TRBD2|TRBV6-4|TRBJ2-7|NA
CASSDRPSGSIYEQYF
TGTGCCAGCAGTGACCGGCCTAGCGGGAGCATATACGAGCAGTACTTC
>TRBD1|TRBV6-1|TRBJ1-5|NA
CASSEASGAFLTGSVHQPQHF
TGTGCCAGCAGTGAAGCGTCGGGGGCCTTCCTGACAGGGTCGGTTCATCAGCCCCAGCATTTT
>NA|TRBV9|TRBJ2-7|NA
CASSVGTGDPYEQYF
TGTGCCAGCAGCGTAGGAACCGGCGACCCCTACGAGCAGTACTTC
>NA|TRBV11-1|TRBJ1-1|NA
CASSIGPSRGTEAFF
TGTGCCAGCAGTATTGGACCCAGCCGGGGCACTGAAGCTTTCTTT
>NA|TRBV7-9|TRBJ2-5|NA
CASSLTGVETQYF
TGTGCCAGCAGCTTAACCGGGGTGGAGACCCAGTACTTC
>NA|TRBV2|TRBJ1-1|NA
CASSVFQVAEAFF
TGTGCCAGCAGTGTTTTCCAGGTAGCTGAAGCTTTCTTT
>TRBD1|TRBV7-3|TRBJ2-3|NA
CASSKDRAGTDTQYF
TGTGCCAGCAGCAAGGACAGGGCTGGCACAGATACGCAGTATTTT
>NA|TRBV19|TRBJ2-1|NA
CASSAYPGPYNEQFF
TGTGCCAGTAGTGCTTACCCCGGGCCCTACAATGAGCAGTTCTTC
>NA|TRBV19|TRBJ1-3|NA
CASSSGLFSGNTIYF
TGTGCCAGTAGTTCGGGACTTTTCTCTGGAAACACCATATATTTT
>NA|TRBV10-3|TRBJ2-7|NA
CAIKGAEASLYEQYF
TGTGCCATCAAGGGCGCAGAGGCATCCCTTTACGAGCAGTACTTC
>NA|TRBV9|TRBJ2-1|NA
CASSVDGGAYNEQFF
TGTGCCAGCAGCGTAGACGGGGGCGCCTACAATGAGCAGTTCTTC